One TCR beta chain is described in this entry. This entry belongs to a study of blood T cell repertoires in COVID-19. Turning to the study itself: Acute-phase and convalescent COVID-19 samples originated in the United States, Italy and Spain.

Repertoires were generated with immunoSEQ multiplex PCR, while TCRdb's copy carries only in-frame clones and drops some. The sample contains some 80,000 clones, about 88% of which appear only once. Material for sequencing was peripheral blood. The sequence derives from a human donor in a cohort sampled during active COVID-19.

In DNA form, the CDR3 reads TGTGCCAGCAGGGGACGGGGGAGACATTACGAGCAGTACTTC. It specifies CASRGRGRHYEQYF. This chain connects TRBV28 to TRBJ2-7; D is perhaps TRBD2 (6 bases). The CDR3 is made up of 14 amino acids. Germline assignment: CDR1 MDHEN and CDR2 SYDVKM. Trimming shortened V by 6 bases and J by 4 bases, and 16 bases separated the two germline ends. Variable domain in full (rest from reference TRBV28 and TRBJ2-7): DVKVTQSSRYLVKRTGEKVFLECVQDMDHENMFWYRQDPGLGLRLIYFSYDVKMKEKGDIPEGYSVSREKKERFSLILESASTNQTSMYLCASRGRGRHYEQYFGPGTRLTVT.